Following are 8 T cell receptor beta chains from one sample sequenced in a study of blood T cell repertoires in COVID-19. Assay used: immunoSEQ multiplex PCR; TCRdb lists only in-frame clones, some missing. Counted here are 130,000 to 150,000 clones, roughly four fifths occurring once; the ten biggest clones make up 6.5% to 8.5%. The sample taken for sequencing was peripheral blood. The source of these receptors is a human donor with acute or convalescent COVID-19. The donor label of this sample is uncertain.

The CDR3 coding sequence is TGTGCCAGCAGCAAGGATAGAGGAAAAGCTTCCTATAATTCACCCCTCCACTTT. Translating gives CASSKDRGKASYNSPLHF. This chain connects TRBV21-1 to TRBJ1-6. TRBV21-1 constitutes a pseudogene. The CDR3 contains 18 residues.

The chain has TRBV18 and TRBJ2-2; 8 bases match TRBD1. Per germline, CDR1 KGHSH and CDR2 LQKENI. Trimming cost V 4 bases and J 5 bases; bases outside gene matches: 6. This CDR3 spans 15 amino acids. The CDR3 reads CASSQRTGRTGELFF. The CDR3 nucleotides read TGTGCCAGCTCACAAAGGACAGGGAGAACCGGGGAGCTGTTTTTT.

The genes are TRBV27 and TRBJ1-3; D is unclear. Between the trimmed V and J ends, which lost 2 bases and 0 bases, there was a span of 14 bases. Germline assignment: CDR1 MNHEY and CDR2 SMNVEV (reference sequence). This CDR3 contains 17 residues. CDR3 sequence (DNA): TGTGCCAGCAGTTTAAACATCGACACCGTCTCTGGAAACACCATATATTTT. Its protein product is CASSLNIDTVSGNTIYF.

V gene TRBV3-1 (or the pseudogene TRBV3-2) combines with J gene TRBJ2-2; 9 nucleotides align to TRBD1. J gave up 6 bases and V 4 bases, and 12 bases lay outside the gene matches. The CDR3 consists of 17 residues. Germline assignment: CDR1 LGHDT and CDR2 YNNKEL (reference sequence). In DNA, the CDR3 is TGTGCCAGCAGCCGCAGAGGGGGGACAGGGAAAGCCGGGGAGCTGTTTTTT. This encodes CASSRRGGTGKAGELFF.

The CDR3 sequence is CATWDRSGETQYF. The CDR3 region has the DNA TGTGCCACCTGGGACAGGTCAGGGGAGACCCAGTACTTC. The chain has TRBV15 and TRBJ2-5, with 8 bases that match TRBD1. The CDR3 has 13 amino acids. Unmatched junction bases numbered 7, after V lost 8 bases and J lost 5 bases. The germline CDR1 and CDR2 sequences are LNHNV and YYDKDF (reference sequence).

The chain combines TRBV9 with TRBJ1-4; 9 nucleotides align to TRBD1. The CDR3 sequence is 15 residues long. Germline V lookup: CDR1 SGDLS, CDR2 YYNGEE. V lost 4 bases and J lost 8; bases outside the gene matches: 9. The CDR3 coding sequence is TGTGCCAGCAGCCCCGACGGGACAGGGAGGGAAAAACTGTTTTTT. The encoded protein is CASSPDGTGREKLFF. Complete variable domain (other parts from reference TRBV9 and TRBJ1-4): DSGVTQTPKHLITATGQRVTLRCSPRSGDLSVYWYQQSLDQGLQFLIQYYNGEERAKGNILERFSAQQFPDLHSELNLSSLELGDSALYFCASSPDGTGREKLFFGSGTQLSVL.

V is TRBV28 and J is TRBJ1-6, with 8 bases fitting TRBD1. This CDR3 is built from 15 residues. Germline CDR1 reads MDHEN; CDR2 reads SYDVKM. V gave up 5 bases and J gave up 11 bases; unmatched junction bases: 11. The CDR3 DNA reads TGTGCCAGCAGTCCGCCCGGACAGGGTCCGCCACCCCTCCACTTT. The encoded protein is CASSPPGQGPPPLHF.

This rearrangement joins TRBV4-1 to TRBJ1-1; 8 bases map to TRBD1. CDR1 and CDR2 from the germline V gene are MGHRA and YSYEKL. The trim removed 0 bases at V and 4 bases at J, leaving 4 bases unmatched. The CDR3 runs 15 residues. The CDR3 DNA is TGCGCCAGCAGCCAAGAGCCGACAGGGGCCACTGAAGCTTTCTTT. The encoded protein is CASSQEPTGATEAFF.